These T cell receptor beta chains were read from a single sample in a study of Ad26.COV2.S vaccination and SARS-CoV-2 variants. Assay used: immunoSEQ multiplex PCR; TCRdb lists only in-frame clones, some missing. The sample has more than 300,000 clones, 85% seen once. This sample comprised peripheral blood, obtained in a trial of Ad26.COV2.S vaccine versus placebo. Source of these receptors: a person aged 18-65 years who received the Ad26.COV2.S COVID-19 vaccine or a placebo. The CDR3 runs from the conserved cysteine through the conserved F or W. Some rows mark clone size as missing; the rest say once, few, many or name a class of expanded clone.

J gene	clone size	V gene	CDR3 length	CDR3 protein
TRBJ1-2	.	TRBV3-1/TRBV3-2	15	CASSQDSAYRTGYTF
TRBJ2-7	few	TRBV5-5	14	CASAPRGPRNEQYF
TRBJ1-2	.	TRBV10-2	15	CASSFLRRTNYGYTF
TRBJ2-1	.	TRBV7-9	13	CASSLELAREQFF
TRBJ2-3	.	TRBV14	13	CASSQDWVNTQYF
TRBJ1-5	few	TRBV10-2	14	CASRSRDRNQPQHF
TRBJ1-6	.	TRBV5-5	14	CASSVDRGYSPLHF
TRBJ1-2	.	TRBV29-1	13	CSAPLGVGYGYTF
TRBJ1-6	.	TRBV30	14	CAWSAGYPNSPLHF
TRBJ1-1	.	TRBV28	14	CASSPRARGTEAFF
TRBJ1-3	.	TRBV15	18	CATSRDGSIVGAGNTIYF
TRBJ2-5	once	TRBV9	14	CASSVAPFQETQYF